This T cell receptor beta chain originates from a study of blood T cells in healthy people across ages. Overall study results and limits: In these data, TCR beta diversity tracked strongly with naive T cell percentage.

This clonotype was seen a few times. Its antigen is unidentified. A second PCR, run for roughly 7 to 11 cycles, used a sample-barcoded 5' primer plus a J-beta primer mix. A template-switch adaptor that had 12 random nucleotides put a tag on each cDNA molecule. TCRdb processed the 5' RACE reads anew with MiXCR; each CDR3 protein has one entry. In the table there are about 940,000 distinct CDR3 sequences, about 48% of which are singletons. V lost 0 bases and J 3 bases, leaving 18 bases between the germline ends. Germline V lookup: CDR1 MGHRA, CDR2 YSYEKL. CDR3 length equals 18 residues. This clonotype originated in a man younger than 45 in good health. Sequenced sample: blood. The chain uses TRBV4-1 and TRBJ2-1; D possibly corresponds to TRBD2 (7 bases). The CDR3 nucleotides read TGCGCCAGCAGCCAAGACGCGGCGGGGGCCACCTTCTACAATGAGCAGTTCTTC. It specifies CASSQDAAGATFYNEQFF.